This is a list of T cell receptor beta chains from one sample in a study of cytomegalovirus exposure and HLA in healthy donors. Only in-frame clones appear in the TCRdb table, and some are missing; sequencing was by immunoSEQ multiplex PCR. The profile shows some 180,000 clones, roughly 77% of them singletons. The sequencing input was PBMCs. These receptors were obtained from a man aged 35-49 years in good health and CMV-seropositive. The conserved cysteine and the conserved F or W are not part of the CDR3 here. D genes are given only for firm matches.

>TRBV19|TRBJ1-2|.
ASSIVATDYGYT
>TRBV5-1|TRBJ2-5|TRBD1
ASSSPTRDSQETQY
>TRBV10-2|TRBJ2-5|TRBD1
ASSETQGETQY
>TRBV7-9|TRBJ2-7|TRBD2
ASSFTSGSYEQY
>TRBV5-8|TRBJ2-3|TRBD2
ASRKPSGEADTQY
>TRBV7-3|TRBJ2-1|TRBD2
ASSLIGEGGPNEQF
>TRBV5-1|TRBJ1-2|TRBD1
ASSYPEGASGYT
>TRBV30|TRBJ2-1|TRBD2
AWRIAGGGGVQF
>TRBV4-2|TRBJ2-7|TRBD2
ASSQAGGGGYEQY
>TRBV4-2|TRBJ2-1|.
ASSQEEAYNEQF
>TRBV7-6|TRBJ1-4|.
ASSPDGSHRNEKLF
>TRBV18|TRBJ1-6|.
ASSPTRDSPLH
>TRBV6-5|TRBJ1-5|TRBD1
ASRGTAHQPQH
>TRBV10-1|TRBJ2-2|TRBD2
ASSGSGTGELF